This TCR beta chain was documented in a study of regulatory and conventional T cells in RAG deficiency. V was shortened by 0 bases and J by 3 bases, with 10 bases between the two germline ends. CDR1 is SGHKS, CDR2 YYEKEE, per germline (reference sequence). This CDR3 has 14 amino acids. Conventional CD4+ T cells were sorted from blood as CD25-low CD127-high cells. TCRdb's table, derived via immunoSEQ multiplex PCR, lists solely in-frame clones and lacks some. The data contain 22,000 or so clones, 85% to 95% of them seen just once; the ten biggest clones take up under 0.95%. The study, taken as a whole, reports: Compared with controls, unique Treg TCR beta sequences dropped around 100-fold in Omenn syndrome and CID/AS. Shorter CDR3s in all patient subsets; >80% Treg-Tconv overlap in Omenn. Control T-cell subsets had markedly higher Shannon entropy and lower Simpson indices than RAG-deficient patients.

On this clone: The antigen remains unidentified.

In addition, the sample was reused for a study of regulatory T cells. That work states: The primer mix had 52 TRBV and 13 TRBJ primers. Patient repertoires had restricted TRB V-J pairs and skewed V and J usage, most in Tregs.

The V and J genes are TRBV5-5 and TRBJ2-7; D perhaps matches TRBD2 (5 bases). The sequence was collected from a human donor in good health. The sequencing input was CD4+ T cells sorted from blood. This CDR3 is CASSLVEALYEQYF. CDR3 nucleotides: TGTGCCAGCAGCTTGGTGGAGGCCCTCTACGAGCAGTACTTC.